This TCR beta chain was sequenced in a study of T cell responses to AZD1222 COVID-19 vaccine. As to this clone: Antigen unknown.

Trimming cost V 1 base and J 1 base, with 8 bases left between them. The CDR3 has 14 amino acids. CDR1 is SGHTA and CDR2 is FQGNSA in the germline V gene. Libraries were prepared by immunoSEQ multiplex PCR; TCRdb keeps only in-frame clonotypes and omits some of them. The sample yields 65,000 to 85,000 clones, approximately 88% seen once. General study findings and limits: Vaccination with two AZD1222 doses was followed by a rise in Spike-specific TCR breadth and depth. Only a handful of AZD1222 recipients, five to seven in all, had baseline seropositivity. Among spike-specific TCRs, nearly half reportedly target unmutated variant regions. Clonal diversity was possibly underestimated, and white British individuals and females predominated among donors.

The sequences come from peripheral blood, collected 28 days after the second dose of the MenACWY control vaccine. V gene TRBV7-2 combines with J gene TRBJ2-7; tentative D call: TRBD1 (6 bases). This TCR was recovered from an adult who received the MenACWY meningococcal vaccine as a control. DNA of the CDR3: TGTGCCAGCAGCTTAGTCCAGGGGTCCTACGAGCAGTACTTC. Amino acid sequence: CASSLVQGSYEQYF.